The present T cell receptor (beta chain) was sequenced within a study of cytotoxic CD8 clonotypes in ibrutinib-treated CLL. Across the whole study: Across the patients, approximately 12 were relapsed/refractory, 15 treatment-naive and fewer than 18 IGHV unmutated.

Method: immunoSEQ multiplex PCR; TCRdb's copy keeps in-frame clones and lacks some. Among 25,000 to 35,000 clones, approximately 85% were seen once, and the ten largest hold 6.5% to 8%. This CDR3 spans 14 amino acids. The ends were cut back, 6 bases at V and 3 bases at J, with 12 bases in the middle. Germline lookup yields CDR1 MDHEN and CDR2 SYDVKM. The chain recombines TRBV28 with TRBJ1-5; D not resolved. The sequencing used PBMCs, collected after 24 months of ibrutinib treatment. This sequence originates from a human donor with chronic lymphocytic leukemia. The CDR3, as DNA: TGTGCCAGCAGGGCCGGGGAGGTCAATCAGCCCCAGCATTTT. Translation gives CASRAGEVNQPQHF. Supplemented by reference TRBV28 and TRBJ1-5, the full variable domain reads DVKVTQSSRYLVKRTGEKVFLECVQDMDHENMFWYRQDPGLGLRLIYFSYDVKMKEKGDIPEGYSVSREKKERFSLILESASTNQTSMYLCASRAGEVNQPQHFGDGTRLSIL.